This paragraph covers one T cell receptor beta chain sequence. These data come from a study of blood T cell repertoires in COVID-19. Study at large: Sites in the United States, Italy and Spain provided acute and convalescent COVID-19 samples. The cDNA or gDNA used as material had been derived from T cells, B-cell-depleted T cells, or PBMCs.

Authors' data handling: From reference gene primer amplification, estimates of nucleated cell counts were derived. Measured with immunoSEQ multiplex PCR; TCRdb has only the in-frame clones, and not every one. The V and J calls and clone size were taken over from that table, and D and trimming were inferred from the DNA. The sample yields about 80,000 clones, around 85% seen once. Trimming removed 1 base from V and 4 bases from J; junction bases left unmatched: 4. From germline, CDR1 is SNHLY and CDR2 FYNNEI. This CDR3 spans 15 amino acids. This TCR was sampled from a man older than 75 with active or convalescent COVID-19. The sequencing sample was made of peripheral blood. The chain employs TRBV2 and TRBJ2-1; 7 positions agree with TRBD2. The DNA for the CDR3 is TGTGCCAGCAGTGAAGAGCTAGCGGCTTACAATGAGCAGTTCTTC. Amino acids: CASSEELAAYNEQFF.